This T cell receptor beta chain is drawn from a study of graft-versus-host responses after intestinal transplantation. Study context: For 2 to 4 years after anti-thymocyte globulin induction, all recipients took tacrolimus and steroids. Study-level points and caveats: Present in recipient marrow, GvH clones included some that appeared first in ileum or blood. Early post-transplant HvG declines tracked with peak circulating GvH clone levels. Some patients had graft-donor T cell macrochimerism. In their allografts, the ratios of graft-versus-host to host-versus-graft T cell clones were high.

For this clone: Its target is not known.

The germline V gene has CDR1 LNHDA and CDR2 SQIVND (reference sequence). V was pared by 3 bases and J by 2 bases, with 12 bases between. This CDR3 spans 15 amino acids. The assay was immunoSEQ multiplex PCR, and TCRdb's table has in-frame clones only and misses some. This sample yields about 12,000 clones, of which 65% to 85% are seen a single time; over 8.5% belongs to the top ten. The genes are TRBV19 and TRBJ2-3; the D gene is possibly TRBD1 (5 bases). The specimen was PBMCs, collected about 300 days after intestinal transplant. The sequence came from a human patient who received an intestinal transplant, so some T cells may come from the graft donor. In DNA, the CDR3 is TGTGCCAGTAGTATTTTAGGGGCTGCCACAGATACGCAGTATTTT. It specifies CASSILGAATDTQYF.